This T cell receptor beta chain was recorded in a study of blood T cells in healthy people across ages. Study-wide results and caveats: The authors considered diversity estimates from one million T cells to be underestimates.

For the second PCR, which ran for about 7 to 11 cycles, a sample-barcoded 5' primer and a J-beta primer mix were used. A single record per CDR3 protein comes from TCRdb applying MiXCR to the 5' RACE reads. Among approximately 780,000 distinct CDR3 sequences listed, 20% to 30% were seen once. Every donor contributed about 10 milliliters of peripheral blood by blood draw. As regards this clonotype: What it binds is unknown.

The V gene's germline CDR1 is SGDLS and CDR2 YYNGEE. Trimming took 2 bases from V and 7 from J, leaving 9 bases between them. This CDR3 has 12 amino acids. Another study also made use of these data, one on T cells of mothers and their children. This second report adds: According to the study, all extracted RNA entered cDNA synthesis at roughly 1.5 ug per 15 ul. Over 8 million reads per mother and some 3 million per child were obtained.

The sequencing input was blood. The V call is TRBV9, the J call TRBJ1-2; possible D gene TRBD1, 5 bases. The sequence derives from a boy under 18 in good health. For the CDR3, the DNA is TGTGCCAGCAGCGTGGGGGGATCTGGCTACACCTTC. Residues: CASSVGGSGYTF.